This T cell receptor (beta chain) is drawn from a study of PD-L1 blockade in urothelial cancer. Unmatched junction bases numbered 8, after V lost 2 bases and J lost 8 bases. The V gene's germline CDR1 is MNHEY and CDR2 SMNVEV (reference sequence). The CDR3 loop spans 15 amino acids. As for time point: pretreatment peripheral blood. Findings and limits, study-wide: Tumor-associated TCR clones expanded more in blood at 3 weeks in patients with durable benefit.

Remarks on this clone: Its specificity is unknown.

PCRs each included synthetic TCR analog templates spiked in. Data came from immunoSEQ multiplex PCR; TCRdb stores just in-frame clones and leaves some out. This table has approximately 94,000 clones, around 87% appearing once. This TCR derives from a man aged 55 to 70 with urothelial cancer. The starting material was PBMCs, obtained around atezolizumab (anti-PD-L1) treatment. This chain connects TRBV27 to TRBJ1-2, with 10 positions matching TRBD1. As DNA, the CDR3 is TGTGCCAGCAGTTTAGCCCCCTCGGGACAGGGGGGCTACACCTTC. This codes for CASSLAPSGQGGYTF.